These 7 T cell receptor beta chains came from one sample sequenced in a study of cytomegalovirus exposure and HLA in healthy donors. Vbeta (60) and Jbeta (13) primers were used in the PCR. Here immunoSEQ multiplex PCR was the method, and the copy in TCRdb shows in-frame clones only, minus some. The sample table sets out about 200,000 clones. The sequenced material came from PBMCs. Source of these receptors: a girl between 2 and 10 years old in good health and CMV-seropositive.

This chain joins TRBV29-1 and TRBJ2-5, with 11 nucleotides matching TRBD2. The end of the DNA is better explained by TRBJ2-7, so the J call may be wrong. Looked up from germline, CDR1 is SQVTM and CDR2 is ANQGSEA. The CDR3 is 15 amino acids. CDR3 protein: CSVERLAGGLYEQYF. The DNA of the CDR3 is TGCAGCGTTGAACGGCTAGCGGGAGGCCTGTACGAGCAGTACTTC.

For this clone: The junction and the germline gene differ at one end; a read error may be behind it. CDR3 loop: CASSLSGAYTRDRSNHGYTF. CDR3 DNA: TGTGCCAGCAGTTTATCGGGGGCTTATACCCGGGACAGGAGTAACCATGGCTACACCTTC. V gene TRBV28 combines with J gene TRBJ1-2, with TRBD1 matching 8 bases. The CDR3 contains 20 residues. Germline lookup yields CDR1 MDHEN and CDR2 SYDVKM.

The J gene is TRBJ2-7, the V gene TRBV30; TRBD1 matches at 10 bases. Germline values: CDR1 GTSNPN, CDR2 SVGIG (reference sequence). The CDR3 extends over 16 amino acids. V lost 3 bases, J lost 3 bases, and 11 bases stayed unmatched. This CDR3 reads CAWRGWTGTGDYEQYF. DNA for the CDR3: TGTGCCTGGAGGGGATGGACCGGGACAGGGGACTACGAGCAGTACTTC.

Written as DNA, the CDR3 is TGTGCCAGCAACGGGGTCTCCTACGAGCAGTACTTC. This gives the protein CASNGVSYEQYF. J is TRBJ2-7 and V is TRBV2; possibly TRBD2 for D (5 bases). CDR1 is SNHLY and CDR2 is FYNNEI in the germline V gene. The CDR3 has 12 amino acids. Between the trimmed V and J ends, which lost 7 bases and 0 bases, there was a span of 7 bases.

The rearrangement uses TRBV11-2 and TRBJ2-1; TRBD2 matches 9 bases. Germline CDR1 and CDR2: SGHAT and FQNNGV. V was clipped by 4 bases and J by 5 bases; unmatched bases: 6. This CDR3 is 15 amino acids long. The CDR3 is CASSWTSAPHNEQFF. The CDR3 DNA sequence: TGTGCCAGCAGCTGGACTAGCGCACCCCACAATGAGCAGTTCTTC.

The genes are TRBV29-1 and TRBJ1-6; 8 bases match TRBD1. CDR1 is SQVTM, CDR2 ANQGSEA, per germline. With 7 bases clipped from V and 10 bases from J, the junction kept 9 bases outside the gene matches. This CDR3 has 13 residues. CDR3 loop: CSATDRAGSPLHF. The CDR3 DNA sequence: TGCAGCGCAACGGACAGGGCCGGATCACCCCTCCACTTT. Supplemented by reference TRBV29-1 and TRBJ1-6, the full variable domain reads SAVISQKPSRDICQRGTSLTIQCQVDSQVTMMFWYRQQPGQSLTLIATANQGSEATYESGFVIDKFPISRPNLTFSTLTVSNMSPEDSSIYLCSATDRAGSPLHFGNGTRLTVT.

The chain is built from TRBV27 and TRBJ1-5, with 7 nucleotides matching TRBD1. CDR3 length: 15 amino acids. Per germline, CDR1 MNHEY and CDR2 SMNVEV (reference sequence). With V trimmed by 5 bases and J by 4 bases, 8 bases remained unmatched. Here the CDR3 reads CASSPRQGVNQPQHF. In DNA, the CDR3 is TGTGCCAGCAGTCCCAGACAGGGCGTAAATCAGCCCCAGCATTTT.